This T cell receptor (beta chain) was captured by sequencing in a study of cytomegalovirus exposure and HLA in healthy donors. CDR3 length: 14 residues. Germline V gene data show CDR1 as MGHRA and CDR2 as YSYEKL. The germline V and J ends were trimmed by 1 base and 0 bases, with 6 bases remaining between them. This clone came up a few times. This specimen includes other DNA sequences encoding the same CDR3. The PCR was carried out with 60 Vbeta primers and 13 Jbeta primers. Clones were sequenced by immunoSEQ multiplex PCR, and TCRdb holds only the in-frame ones, with some missing. The data show fewer than 150,000 clones, 15% to 19% seen once.

The clonotype originates from a woman aged 18-29 years in good health and CMV-seronegative. V usage is TRBV4-1 and J usage is TRBJ1-1, with D perhaps TRBD1 (5 bases). The sequencing input was PBMCs. This CDR3 is CASSQGQMNTEAFF. CDR3 in DNA: TGCGCCAGCAGCCAAGGACAGATGAACACTGAAGCTTTCTTT.